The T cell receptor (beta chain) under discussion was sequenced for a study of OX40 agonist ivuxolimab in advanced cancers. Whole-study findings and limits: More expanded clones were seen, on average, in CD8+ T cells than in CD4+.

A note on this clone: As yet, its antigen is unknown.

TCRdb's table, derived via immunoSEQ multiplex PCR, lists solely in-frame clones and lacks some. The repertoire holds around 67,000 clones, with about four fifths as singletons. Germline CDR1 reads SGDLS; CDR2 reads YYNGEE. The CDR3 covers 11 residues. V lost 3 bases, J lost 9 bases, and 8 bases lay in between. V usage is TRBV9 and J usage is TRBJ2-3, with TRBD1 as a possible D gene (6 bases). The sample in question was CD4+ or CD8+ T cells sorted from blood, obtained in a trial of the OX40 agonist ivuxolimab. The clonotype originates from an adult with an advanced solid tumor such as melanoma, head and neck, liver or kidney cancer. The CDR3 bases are TGTGCCAGCAGCGCCAGGGGCACGCAGTATTTT. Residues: CASSARGTQYF.